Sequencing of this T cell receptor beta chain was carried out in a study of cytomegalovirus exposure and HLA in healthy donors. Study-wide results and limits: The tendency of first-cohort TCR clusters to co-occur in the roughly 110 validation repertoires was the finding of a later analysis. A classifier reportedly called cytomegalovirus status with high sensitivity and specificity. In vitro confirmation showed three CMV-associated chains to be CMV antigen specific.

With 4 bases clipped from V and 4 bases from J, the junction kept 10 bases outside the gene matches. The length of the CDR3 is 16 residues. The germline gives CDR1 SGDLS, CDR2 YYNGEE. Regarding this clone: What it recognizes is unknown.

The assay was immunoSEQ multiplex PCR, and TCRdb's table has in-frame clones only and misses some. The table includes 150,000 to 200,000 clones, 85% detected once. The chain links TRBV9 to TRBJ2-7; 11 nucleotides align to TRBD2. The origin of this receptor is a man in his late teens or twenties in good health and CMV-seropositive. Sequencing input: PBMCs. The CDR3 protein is CASSSPGTSGSYEQYF. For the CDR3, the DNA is TGTGCCAGCAGCTCCCCGGGGACTAGCGGTTCTTACGAGCAGTACTTC.